The rows below give T cell receptor beta chains drawn from one sample of a study of cytomegalovirus exposure and HLA in healthy donors. Method: immunoSEQ multiplex PCR; TCRdb's copy keeps in-frame clones and lacks some. The sample lists roughly 190,000 clones, around 74% seen once, with around 3.1% in the top ten. The source material was PBMCs. These TCRs come from a female donor in good health and CMV-seronegative. The CDR3 runs from the conserved cysteine through the conserved F or W. D genes are given only for firm matches. Size is stated for part of the rows, as once, few or many counts, or as a class when the clone is expanded.

size: NA; D: NA; J: TRBJ1-1; V: TRBV7-9; CDR3: CASSLVAGANTEAFF; DNA: TGTGCCAGCAGCTTAGTGGCAGGGGCGAACACTGAAGCTTTCTTT
size: NA; D: NA; J: TRBJ1-5; V: TRBV6-1; CDR3: CASRTQGARYQPQHF; DNA: TGTGCCAGCAGGACACAGGGCGCGCGATATCAGCCCCAGCATTTT
size: once; D: NA; J: TRBJ1-2; V: TRBV5-4; CDR3: CASSPGLDEPYGCTF; DNA: TGTGCCAGCAGCCCAGGACTGGATGAACCCTATGGCTGCACCTTC
size: NA; D: NA; J: TRBJ1-5; V: TRBV15; CDR3: CATSRDFGGNQPQHF; DNA: TGTGCCACCAGCAGAGATTTCGGAGGAAATCAGCCCCAGCATTTT
size: NA; D: TRBD2; J: TRBJ2-7; V: TRBV30; CDR3: CAWGLVGHEQYF; DNA: TGTGCCTGGGGACTAGTGGGGCACGAGCAGTACTTC
size: once; D: NA; J: TRBJ2-5; V: TRBV6-1; CDR3: CASSATGPETQYF; DNA: TGTGCCAGCAGTGCTACAGGGCCAGAGACCCAGTACTTC
size: NA; D: TRBD1; J: TRBJ2-2; V: TRBV6-4; CDR3: CASSDWAGGTGELFF; DNA: TGTGCCAGCAGTGACTGGGCAGGGGGCACCGGGGAGCTGTTTTTT
size: NA; D: TRBD1; J: TRBJ1-4; V: TRBV5-6; CDR3: CASSLGTGFFYFF; DNA: TGTGCCAGCAGCTTGGGGACAGGGTTCTTCTATTTTTTT
size: NA; D: NA; J: TRBJ1-2; V: TRBV27; CDR3: CASSYDGRVNYGYTF; DNA: TGTGCCAGCAGTTATGATGGCAGGGTTAACTATGGCTACACCTTC
size: few; D: NA; J: TRBJ1-1; V: TRBV18; CDR3: CASSEGQWVNTEAFF; DNA: TGTGCCAGCTCAGAGGGCCAGTGGGTGAACACTGAAGCTTTCTTT
size: NA; D: TRBD2; J: TRBJ2-7; V: TRBV27; CDR3: CASSPSGSYEQYF; DNA: TGTGCCAGCAGTCCTAGCGGGAGCTACGAGCAGTACTTC
size: once; D: TRBD2; J: TRBJ2-3; V: TRBV19; CDR3: CASSIRGGSATDTQYF; DNA: TGTGCCAGTAGTATACGAGGCGGGAGCGCCACAGATACGCAGTATTTT
size: NA; D: NA; J: TRBJ1-5; V: TRBV10-3; CDR3: CAISEQGYQPQHF; DNA: TGTGCCATCAGTGAGCAGGGGTATCAGCCCCAGCATTTT
size: once; D: TRBD2; J: TRBJ2-1; V: TRBV11-2; CDR3: CASSLFGTSRGNEQFF; DNA: TGTGCCAGCAGCTTATTCGGGACTAGCAGGGGGAATGAGCAGTTCTTC
size: NA; D: TRBD1; J: TRBJ1-5; V: TRBV28; CDR3: CASSLLGRGDQPQHF; DNA: TGTGCCAGCAGCCTCCTGGGCAGGGGGGATCAGCCCCAGCATTTT